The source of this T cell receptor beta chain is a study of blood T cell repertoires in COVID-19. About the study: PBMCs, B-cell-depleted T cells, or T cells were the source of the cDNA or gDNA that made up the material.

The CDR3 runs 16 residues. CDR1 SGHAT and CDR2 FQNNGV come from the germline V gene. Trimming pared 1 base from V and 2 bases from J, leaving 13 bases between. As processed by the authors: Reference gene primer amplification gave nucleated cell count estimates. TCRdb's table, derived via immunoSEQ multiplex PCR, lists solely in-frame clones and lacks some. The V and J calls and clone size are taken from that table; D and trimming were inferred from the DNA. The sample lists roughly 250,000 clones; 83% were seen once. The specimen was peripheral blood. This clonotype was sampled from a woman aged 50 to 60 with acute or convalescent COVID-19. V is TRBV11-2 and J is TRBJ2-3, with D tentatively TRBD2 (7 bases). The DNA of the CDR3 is TGTGCCAGCAGCTTAGCGGGGGCGGGGGCCACAGATACGCAGTATTTT. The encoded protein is CASSLAGAGATDTQYF.